This T cell receptor beta chain was captured in a study of T cell repertoires in cytomegalovirus infection. Study-level findings and limits: Carriage of CMV together with the relevant HLA was identifiable through cumulative public TCR beta family frequency. HLA-C-restricted CMV clonotypes gave the most frequent clonotype in two of eight donors.

The V and J ends lost 5 bases and 6 bases respectively, with 10 bases between them. The CDR3 is made up of 12 amino acids. Germline values: CDR1 SEHNR, CDR2 FQNEAQ (reference sequence). As to this clonotype: Antigen specificity is unknown.

TCRdb independently ran MiXCR on the reads; one entry per CDR3 protein. The sample lists over 150,000 distinct CDR3 sequences; about 15% were seen once. V and J are TRBV7-9 and TRBJ1-1; D is uncertain. This TCR derives from a human donor in good health (CMV status not recorded). Some clones in this sample may be carry-over from other donors' samples. The sample comprised CD8+ T cells from PBMCs. The chain's CDR3 is CASSDYKSEAFF. The CDR3 DNA reads as TGTGCCAGCAGCGATTATAAATCTGAAGCTTTCTTT. The variable domain in full, with the rest retrieved from reference TRBV7-9 and TRBJ1-1, is DTGVSQNPRHKITKRGQNVTFRCDPISEHNRLYWYRQTLGQGPEFLTYFQNEAQLEKSRLLSDRFSAERPKGSFSTLEIQRTEQGDSAMYLCASSDYKSEAFFGQGTRLTVV.